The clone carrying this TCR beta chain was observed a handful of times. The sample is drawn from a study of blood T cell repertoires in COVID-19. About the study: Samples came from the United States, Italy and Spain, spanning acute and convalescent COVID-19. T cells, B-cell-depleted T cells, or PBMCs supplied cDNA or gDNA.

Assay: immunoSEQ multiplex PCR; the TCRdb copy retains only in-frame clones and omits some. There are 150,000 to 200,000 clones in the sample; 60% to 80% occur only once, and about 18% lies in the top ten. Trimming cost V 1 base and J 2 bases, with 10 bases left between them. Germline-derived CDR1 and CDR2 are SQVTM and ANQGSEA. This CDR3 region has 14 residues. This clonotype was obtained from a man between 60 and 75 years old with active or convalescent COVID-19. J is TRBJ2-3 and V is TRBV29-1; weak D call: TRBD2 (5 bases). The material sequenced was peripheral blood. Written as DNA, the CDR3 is TGCAGCGTTGAAGTGAGGGCTCTCACAGATACGCAGTATTTT. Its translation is CSVEVRALTDTQYF.